This T cell receptor beta chain was sequenced in a study of ipilimumab plus nivolumab after autologous stem cell transplantation. Germline values: CDR1 SGHNT, CDR2 YYREEE (reference sequence). The V segment lost 4 bases and the J segment 5 bases; nucleotides outside the gene matches: 10. The CDR3 is 15 residues long. Sequenced by immunoSEQ multiplex PCR; TCRdb stores in-frame clones only, minus some. The sample includes about 83,000 clones, more than 80% of them seen just once. The sequences come from PBMCs, collected in a trial of ipilimumab plus nivolumab as post-transplant consolidation. J is TRBJ2-7 and V is TRBV5-4; 9 bases align to TRBD1. The clonotype comes from a male donor with diffuse large B-cell lymphoma. The CDR3 here is CASSRAGTGQNEQYF. For the CDR3, the DNA is TGTGCCAGCAGCCGAGCCGGGACAGGGCAGAACGAGCAGTACTTC.